This TCR beta chain stems from a study of blood T cell repertoires in COVID-19. V dropped 5 bases and J dropped 2; count of bases not matched to a gene: 13. This CDR3 is 17 amino acids long. Germline V CDR1 and CDR2: MGHRA, YSYEKL. Measured with immunoSEQ multiplex PCR; TCRdb has only the in-frame clones, and not every one. The sample carries some 180,000 clones, roughly 80% recorded once. V and J are TRBV4-1 and TRBJ2-7; 9 positions agree with TRBD2. This receptor was identified in a woman aged 55 to 70 with COVID-19, enrolled during active disease. The sample taken for sequencing was peripheral blood. Here the CDR3 reads CASSSGASGKGTYEQYF. For the CDR3, the DNA is TGCGCCAGCAGCTCCGGGGCTAGCGGGAAAGGTACCTACGAGCAGTACTTC.